The 23 T cell receptor beta chains reported below all come from one sample, sequenced in a study of T cell responses to AZD1222 COVID-19 vaccine. Profiling relied on immunoSEQ multiplex PCR, and the TCRdb table lists in-frame clones only, not all of them. The sample records approximately 140,000 clones, 92% being singletons. Sequencing used peripheral blood, obtained 28 days after the second AZD1222 dose. The source of these receptors is an adult who received the AZD1222 COVID-19 vaccine.

V and J are TRBV19 and TRBJ1-1; 9 bases fit TRBD1. Germline V lookup: CDR1 LNHDA, CDR2 SQIVND (reference sequence). The CDR3 has 16 residues. Losses at the gene ends were 7 bases for V and 1 base for J; bases not matched to a gene: 10. The CDR3 nucleotides are TGTGCCAGTAATCCCTGGGACAGGGCCGGGAACACTGAAGCTTTCTTT. Translated: CASNPWDRAGNTEAFF.

The gene calls are TRBV9 and TRBJ2-7, with D perhaps matching TRBD1 or TRBD2 (5 bases each). The CDR3 sequence is 15 residues long. Trimming pared 3 bases from V and 2 bases from J, leaving 15 bases between. From germline, CDR1 is SGDLS and CDR2 YYNGEE. The CDR3 is CASSARPGRPYEQYF. CDR3 DNA sequence: TGTGCCAGCAGCGCTCGTCCGGGACGACCCTACGAGCAGTACTTC.

V and J are TRBV18 and TRBJ1-3; D is unclear. V was cut by 5 bases and J by 0 bases, with 14 bases left in between. CDR1 KGHSH and CDR2 LQKENI come from the germline V gene. The CDR3 has 16 residues. The CDR3: CASSSSQPDSGNTIYF. The DNA for the CDR3 is TGTGCCAGCTCATCCAGTCAACCGGACTCTGGAAACACCATATATTTT.

The J gene is TRBJ2-5, the V gene TRBV29-1; D tentatively fits TRBD1 or TRBD2 (5 bases each). The length of the CDR3 is 17 residues. V was clipped by 4 bases and J by 5 bases, with 26 bases between them. CDR1 is SQVTM and CDR2 is ANQGSEA in the germline V gene. CDR3 sequence reads: CSVGGVPGPRDGETQYF. DNA for the CDR3: TGCAGCGTTGGAGGGGTTCCGGGACCCAGGGATGGGGAGACCCAGTACTTC.

This chain uses TRBV27 with TRBJ2-7; D perhaps matches TRBD1 (7 bases). The V and J ends lost 3 bases and 1 base respectively, with 19 bases between them. The CDR3 contains 17 residues. Germline lookup yields CDR1 MNHEY and CDR2 SMNVEV (reference sequence). In DNA form, the CDR3 reads TGTGCCAGCAGTTTTAAGGTCTGGCAGGGGGGATCCTACGAGCAGTACTTC. Translated: CASSFKVWQGGSYEQYF.

V gene TRBV9 combines with J gene TRBJ2-3; 7 nucleotides align to TRBD2. The germline V gene has CDR1 SGDLS and CDR2 YYNGEE. This CDR3 is built from 16 residues. V lost 0 bases to trimming and J lost 6 bases; unmatched junction nucleotides: 10. The CDR3 DNA sequence: TGTGCCAGCAGCGTAGTGGTCGGCGGGAGAGGGGATACGCAGTATTTT. This gives the protein CASSVVVGGRGDTQYF.

V usage is TRBV3-1 (or the pseudogene TRBV3-2) and J usage is TRBJ2-7, with D possibly being TRBD1 or TRBD2 (5 bases each). Per the germline V gene, CDR1 is LGHDT and CDR2 is YNNKEL (reference sequence). The CDR3 length is 14 residues. Trimming removed 2 bases at V and 7 bases at J, with 15 bases between. CDR3 nucleotides: TGTGCCAGCAGCCAACTCGTCGGGACGGGTGAGCAGTACTTC. Protein: CASSQLVGTGEQYF.

The chain combines TRBV7-2 with TRBJ2-2; TRBD2 matches at 11 bases. The CDR3 length is 17 residues. Germline lookup yields CDR1 SGHTA and CDR2 FQGNSA. V shed 2 bases and J 8 bases; nucleotides not matched to a gene: 10. The CDR3 loop is CASSLMPGLAAGGELFF. In nucleotides, the CDR3 is TGTGCCAGCAGCTTAATGCCGGGACTAGCGGCCGGGGGGGAGCTGTTTTTT.

This clone showed up just once. The genes are TRBV5-1 and TRBJ1-6; weak D call: TRBD1 (5 bases). The CDR3 contains 14 residues. The germline V and J ends were trimmed by 0 bases and 14 bases, with 15 bases remaining between them. Germline V gene sequence: CDR1 SGHRS, CDR2 YFSETQ. The CDR3 sequence: CASSLGTQPRSLHF. The CDR3 region has the DNA TGCGCCAGCAGCTTGGGGACACAGCCTCGGTCCCTCCACTTT.

This clone was seen a single time. This chain connects TRBV24-1 to TRBJ2-7, with D possibly being TRBD1 (5 bases). Trimming took 3 bases from V and 5 from J, leaving 13 bases between them. From germline, CDR1 is KGHDR and CDR2 SFDVKD. CDR3 length equals 14 residues. Written as DNA, the CDR3 is TGTGCCACCAGTGATCCCCGCAGGGCTAACGAGCAGTACTTC. Translating gives CATSDPRRANEQYF.

This rearrangement joins TRBV11-2 to TRBJ2-7; 7 positions match TRBD2. After removal of 1 base from V and 1 base from J, the junction contained 4 bases not matched to a gene. The CDR3 extends over 15 amino acids. From germline, CDR1 is SGHAT and CDR2 FQNNGV. DNA for the CDR3: TGTGCCAGCAGCTTAGTCCAGGGAGGGTCCTACGAGCAGTACTTC. Translation: CASSLVQGGSYEQYF.

This chain joins TRBV14 and TRBJ2-1; TRBD2 agrees at 9 bases. From germline, CDR1 is SGHDN and CDR2 FVKESK. The V gene end was trimmed by 0 bases and the J gene end by 9 bases; junction bases not matched to a gene: 6. CDR3 size: 15 residues. The CDR3, as DNA: TGTGCCAGCAGCCAAGACGCTAGCGGGATAGGTGAGCAGTTCTTC. As protein: CASSQDASGIGEQFF.

The V and J genes are TRBV16 and TRBJ2-7; D is perhaps TRBD2 (5 bases). CDR3 size: 16 residues. Trimming left V 1 base short and J 7 bases short, with 20 bases between. Germline values: CDR1 KGHSY, CDR2 FQNENV. As DNA, the CDR3 is TGTGCCAGCAGCCAATTTTCGGGATCTCTCTCTGGTGAGCAGTACTTC. This encodes CASSQFSGSLSGEQYF.

This clone was seen a single time. The V and J genes are TRBV20-1 and TRBJ2-7; 13 bases fit TRBD2. There are 13 residues in the CDR3. Germline V gene lookup returns CDR1 DFQATT and CDR2 SNEGSKA (reference sequence). The ends lost 3 bases at V and 7 bases at J; junction bases unmatched: 3. Here the CDR3 DNA reads TGCAGTGCTAGTAAGGGACTAGCGGGAGAGCAGTACTTC. It specifies CSASKGLAGEQYF.

V is TRBV2 and J is TRBJ2-5; the D gene is possibly TRBD1 (5 bases). V was pared by 7 bases and J by 0 bases, with 9 bases between. This CDR3 contains 13 residues. Germline CDR1 and CDR2: SNHLY and FYNNEI. This CDR3 is CASTAGYQETQYF. Written as DNA, the CDR3 is TGTGCCAGCACCGCAGGGTACCAAGAGACCCAGTACTTC.

V and J are TRBV30 and TRBJ1-5; D not certain. This CDR3 contains 11 residues. The ends were cut back, 6 bases at V and 9 bases at J, with 12 bases in the middle. Germline CDR1 reads GTSNPN; CDR2 reads SVGIG (reference sequence). The CDR3 coding sequence is TGTGCCTGTTCGGGCGAGGGGCCCCAGCATTTT. This encodes CACSGEGPQHF.

The chain employs TRBV27 and TRBJ2-5; tentatively, D is TRBD1 (6 bases). Germline CDR1 MNHEY, CDR2 SMNVEV (reference sequence). V was cut by 3 bases and J by 2 bases, with 16 bases left in between. This CDR3 comprises 16 residues. The CDR3, as DNA: TGTGCCAGCAGTTTTAGGGCAGGGGAAATTCAAGAGACCCAGTACTTC. This gives the protein CASSFRAGEIQETQYF.

The genes are TRBV19 and TRBJ2-7; 9 bases are shared with TRBD1. Trimming took 6 bases from V and 3 from J; bases not matched to a gene: 3. The V gene's germline CDR1 is LNHDA and CDR2 SQIVND (reference sequence). This CDR3 is 13 amino acids long. The CDR3 region has the DNA TGTGCCAGTAGGGACAGGGGTCACTACGAGCAGTACTTC. Residues: CASRDRGHYEQYF.

The genes are TRBV10-3 and TRBJ2-1, with 15 bases lining up with TRBD2. The ends lost 0 bases at V and 0 bases at J; junction bases unmatched: 6. Germline-derived CDR1 and CDR2 are ENHRY and SYGVKD. The CDR3 consists of 20 residues. CDR3 sequence (DNA): TGTGCCATCAGTGAGTCACCAGGACTAGCGGGAGGGAGCTCCTACAATGAGCAGTTCTTC. This sequence encodes CAISESPGLAGGSSYNEQFF.

The genes are TRBV28 and TRBJ2-7, with TRBD1 identical over 10 bases. The germline V gene encodes CDR1 MDHEN and CDR2 SYDVKM. Trimming took 7 bases from V and 6 from J; bases not matched to a gene: 9. The CDR3 extends over 14 amino acids. In DNA form, the CDR3 reads TGTGCCAGCAAAGTATCCGGGACAGGGGCCGAGCAGTACTTC. This translates into CASKVSGTGAEQYF.

The V call is TRBV4-2, the J call TRBJ1-2, with D hard to call. Germline CDR1 is LGHNA and CDR2 is YNFKEQ. Trimming left V 0 bases short and J 1 base short, with 9 bases between. The CDR3 runs to 15 residues. DNA for the CDR3: TGTGCCAGCAGCCAAGATCTTGCAGATAACTATGGCTACACCTTC. Amino acids: CASSQDLADNYGYTF.

CDR3 residues: CASSYERGPTYEQYF. CDR3 coding DNA: TGTGCCAGCAGTTACGAGCGGGGACCTACCTACGAGCAGTACTTC. The chain employs TRBV6-5 and TRBJ2-7; 7 bases fit TRBD2. Trimming at V came to 2 bases and at J to 2 bases, leaving 6 bases not matched to a gene. Germline lookup yields CDR1 MNHEY and CDR2 SVGAGI. The CDR3 extends over 15 amino acids.

The rearrangement links TRBV4-2 to TRBJ1-3; D is uncertain. The length of the CDR3 is 16 residues. Germline loops: CDR1 LGHNA, CDR2 YNFKEQ. The V end lost 0 bases, the J end lost 3 bases, and 12 bases lay between the germline ends. The CDR3 sequence is CASSQEQGSLGNTIYF. DNA for the CDR3: TGTGCCAGCAGCCAAGAACAAGGGAGCCTTGGAAACACCATATATTTT.